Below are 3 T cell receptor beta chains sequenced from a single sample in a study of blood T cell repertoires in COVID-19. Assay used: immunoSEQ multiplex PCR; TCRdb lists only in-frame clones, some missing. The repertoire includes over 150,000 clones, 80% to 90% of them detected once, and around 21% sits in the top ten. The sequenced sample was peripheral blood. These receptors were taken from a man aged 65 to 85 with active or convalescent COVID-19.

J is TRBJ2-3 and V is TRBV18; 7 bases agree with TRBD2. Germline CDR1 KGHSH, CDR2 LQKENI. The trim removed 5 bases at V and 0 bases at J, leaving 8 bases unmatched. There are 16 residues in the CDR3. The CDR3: CASSLLSGSSTDTQYF. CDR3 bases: TGTGCCAGCTCATTGCTTAGCGGGTCTAGCACAGATACGCAGTATTTT.

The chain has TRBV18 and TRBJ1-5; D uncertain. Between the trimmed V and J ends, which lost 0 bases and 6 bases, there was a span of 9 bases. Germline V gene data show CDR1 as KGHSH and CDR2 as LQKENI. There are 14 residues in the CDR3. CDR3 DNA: TGTGCCAGCTCACCACCTACGTCGCGTCAGCCCCAGCATTTT. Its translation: CASSPPTSRQPQHF.

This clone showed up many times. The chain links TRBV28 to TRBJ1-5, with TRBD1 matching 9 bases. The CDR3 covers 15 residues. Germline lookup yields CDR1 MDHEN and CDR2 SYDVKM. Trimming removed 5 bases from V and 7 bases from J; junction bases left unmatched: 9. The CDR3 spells CASSPEGQGRQPQHF. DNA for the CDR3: TGTGCCAGCAGTCCCGAGGGACAGGGAAGACAGCCCCAGCATTTT.